These 2 T cell receptor beta chains came from one sample sequenced in a study of beta chain features in type 1 diabetes. The sequenced template was cDNA made from the entire isolated RNA. Repertoires were generated with immunoSEQ multiplex PCR, while TCRdb's copy carries only in-frame clones and drops some. The profile shows some 150,000 clones, more than 9% of them singletons. The sequencing input was naive CD4+ T cells from blood. The receptors were gathered from a man younger than 35 in good health.

This clone came up many times. V is TRBV4-3 and J is TRBJ2-1; D gene uncertain. V was pared by 0 bases and J by 6 bases, with 6 bases between. This CDR3 is 13 amino acids long. CDR1 and CDR2 (germline): LGHNA, YSLEER. The CDR3 here is CASSQDGLNEQFF. As DNA, the CDR3 is TGCGCCAGCAGCCAAGATGGCCTCAATGAGCAGTTCTTC.

Only a few counts were recorded for this clone. The rearrangement uses TRBV30 and TRBJ1-6, with D unresolved. The CDR3 has 13 amino acids. V was clipped by 1 base and J by 5 bases, with 6 bases between them. The germline V gene has CDR1 GTSNPN and CDR2 SVGIG (reference sequence). CDR3 nucleotides: TGTGCCTGGAGTGCGGGGAATAATTCACCCCTCCACTTT. This translates into CAWSAGNNSPLHF. Supplemented by reference TRBV30 and TRBJ1-6, the full variable domain reads SQTIHQWPATLVQPVGSPLSLECTVEGTSNPNLYWYRQAAGRGLQLLFYSVGIGQISSEVPQNLSASRPQDRQFILSSKKLLLSDSGFYLCAWSAGNNSPLHFGNGTRLTVT.